Listed here are 26 T cell receptor beta chains from one sample, sequenced in a study of response to subunit inactivated influenza vaccine listed by TCRdb under 2018. Library prep was done by RT-PCR. Sequenced using an Illumina HiSeq 2500. Clones were called with MiXCR by TCRdb after fastp trimmed the public reads at Q25, and only in-frame beta chains were retained. Rows merge per CDR3 protein into single entries with the most common DNA and genes. This sample comprises approximately 500,000 distinct CDR3 sequences, 20% to 25% of them detected only once. Under 3.5% of the sample lies in the top ten. This same sample was also taken into another study, of T cells expressing NK-cell markers. As the second paper documents: The TCR beta cDNA libraries were made using 5'RACE template switching, a step that added both a universal primer site and unique molecular identifiers.

Sequenced here: CD4+ T cells sorted from PBMCs, sampled roughly 12 days after vaccination. The source of these receptors is a man aged 45-65 years who received an inactivated influenza vaccine. Donor details come from another sample of the same person, matched by shared clones.

The genes are TRBV4-3 and TRBJ1-3; D call uncertain. The germline CDR1 and CDR2 sequences are LGHNA and YSLEER. The CDR3 runs to 13 residues. V dropped 3 bases and J dropped 0 bases, with 3 bases sitting between them. This chain's CDR3 is CASSHTSGNTIYF. The CDR3 nucleotides read TGCGCCAGCAGCCACACCTCTGGAAACACCATATATTTT.

In its sample, this clonotype was seen a few times. This rearrangement joins TRBV7-9 to TRBJ2-7; D is ambiguous. The germline gives CDR1 SEHNR, CDR2 FQNEAQ (reference sequence). Trimming pared 1 base from V and 7 bases from J, leaving 11 bases between. This CDR3 region has 13 residues. CDR3 nucleotide sequence: TGTGCCAGCAGCTTAGTGCCCCACTGGGAGCAGTACTTC. This encodes CASSLVPHWEQYF.

This clonotype was counted between two and nine times. This chain connects TRBV5-5 to TRBJ1-6; TRBD1 matches at 9 bases. V was pared by 4 bases and J by 5 bases, with 4 bases of the junction left unmatched. CDR3 size: 15 residues. Germline loops: CDR1 SGHKS, CDR2 YYEKEE (reference sequence). The CDR3 DNA sequence: TGTGCCAGCAGCCCGCGACAGGGGGATAATTCACCCCTCCACTTT. Translation: CASSPRQGDNSPLHF.

This clonotype was seen only a few times. The chain uses TRBV9 and TRBJ2-7; 9 bases are a match to TRBD2. Germline CDR1 reads SGDLS; CDR2 reads YYNGEE. V gave up 3 bases and J gave up 4 bases; unmatched junction bases: 5. CDR3 length: 14 residues. The CDR3 here is CASSAVTSGYEQYF. CDR3 DNA: TGTGCCAGCAGCGCGGTGACTAGCGGTTACGAGCAGTACTTC.

The J gene is TRBJ1-4, the V gene TRBV20-1; 9 bases are a match to TRBD1. J was trimmed by 8 bases and V by 3 bases; bases with no gene match: 7. The V gene's germline CDR1 is DFQATT and CDR2 SNEGSKA (reference sequence). This CDR3 has 14 amino acids. The CDR3 loop reads CSASQTGGREKLFF. The CDR3 nucleotides are TGCAGTGCTAGTCAGACAGGGGGAAGGGAAAAACTGTTTTTT.

The chain has TRBV11-2 and TRBJ2-5, with TRBD1 identical over 7 bases. The junction had 13 bases not matched to a gene; V was cut back by 1 base and J by 8 bases. The V gene's germline CDR1 is SGHAT and CDR2 FQNNGV. CDR3 length equals 16 residues. This CDR3 is CASSLAPTGRLHTQYF. The CDR3 nucleotides read TGTGCCAGCAGCTTAGCGCCGACAGGGAGATTGCATACCCAGTACTTC. Supplemented by reference TRBV11-2 and TRBJ2-5, the full variable domain reads EAGVAQSPRYKIIEKRQSVAFWCNPISGHATLYWYQQILGQGPKLLIQFQNNGVVDDSQLPKDRFSAERLKGVDSTLKIQPAKLEDSAVYLCASSLAPTGRLHTQYFGPGTRLLVL.

This clonotype was picked up a small number of times. The CDR3 DNA follows: TGTGCCAGCAGCTGGGGACAAAAGGAGACCCAGTACTTC. This gives the protein CASSWGQKETQYF. The chain links TRBV7-2 to TRBJ2-5; D might be TRBD1 (6 bases). In germline, CDR1 is SGHTA, CDR2 FQGNSA. V lost 4 bases, J lost 5 bases, and 11 bases lay in between. This CDR3 region has 13 residues.

This clonotype was detected only a few times. The chain links TRBV12-3 or TRBV12-4 to TRBJ2-4; 7 positions agree with TRBD1. The CDR3 is 14 amino acids. V shed 4 bases, J shed 6 bases, and the junction held 6 bases outside the gene matches. The CDR3 bases are TGTGCCAGCAGTTACACAGGGGTCCGAAACATTCAGTACTTC. Amino acid sequence: CASSYTGVRNIQYF.

Notes on this clonotype: This could be a read error, since a much larger clone is one nucleotide away. The V call is TRBV6-2 or TRBV6-3, the J call TRBJ1-5, with TRBD1 as a possible D gene (6 bases). The CDR3 totals 14 residues. Germline V lookup: CDR1 MNHEY, CDR2 SVGEGT. In nucleotides, the CDR3 is TGTGGCAGCAGCCTTCCGGGGGCGGCCCAGCCCCAGCATTTT. Protein product: CGSSLPGAAQPQHF.

CDR3 in amino acids: CASTHSDAGTDTQYF. The CDR3 DNA sequence: TGCGCCAGCACCCATAGCGACGCGGGCACAGATACGCAGTATTTT. The rearrangement uses TRBV4-3 and TRBJ2-3; a weak D match, TRBD2 (5 bases). Looked up from germline, CDR1 is LGHNA and CDR2 is YSLEER. V lost 7 bases and J lost 1, with 15 bases in between. CDR3 size: 15 residues.

This clonotype was recorded at least ten times. The rearrangement joins TRBV5-1 to TRBJ2-5, with TRBD1 matching over 10 bases. The CDR3 spans 15 residues. After removal of 0 bases from V and 5 bases from J, the junction contained 4 bases not matched to a gene. CDR1 and CDR2 (germline): SGHRS, YFSETQ. CDR3 in DNA: TGCGCCAGCAGCTTGGAGACAGGGGGCAGGGAGACCCAGTACTTC. Its translation: CASSLETGGRETQYF. Together with reference TRBV5-1 and TRBJ2-5, the CDR3 gives the full variable domain: KAGVTQTPRYLIKTRGQQVTLSCSPISGHRSVSWYQQTPGQGLQFLFEYFSETQRNKGNFPGRFSGRQFSNSRSEMNVSTLELGDSALYLCASSLETGGRETQYFGPGTRLLVL.

The genes are TRBV5-6 and TRBJ2-3, with 8 bases lining up with TRBD1. The CDR3 contains 17 residues. V lost 0 bases to trimming and J lost 7 bases; unmatched junction nucleotides: 13. From germline, CDR1 is SGHDT and CDR2 YYEEEE. The CDR3 region is CASSLARTGSVPYTQYF. CDR3 in DNA: TGTGCCAGCAGCTTGGCCAGGACAGGGTCCGTCCCTTATACGCAGTATTTT.

This clonotype was recorded a few times. This chain joins TRBV28 and TRBJ2-1, with 13 bases that match TRBD2. Germline CDR1 and CDR2: MDHEN and SYDVKM. The CDR3 totals 18 residues. The V segment lost 3 bases and the J segment 1 base; nucleotides outside the gene matches: 6. The CDR3 bases are TGTGCCAGCAGTTTGGGGGGGGGACTAGCGGGATCCTACAATGAGCAGTTCTTC. As protein: CASSLGGGLAGSYNEQFF.

This chain links TRBV28 with TRBJ1-5; the match to TRBD1 covers 8 bases. Trimming cost V 6 bases and J 0 bases; bases outside gene matches: 10. CDR3 length equals 17 residues. In germline, CDR1 is MDHEN, CDR2 SYDVKM. CDR3 sequence reads: CASRRQDRVYSNQPQHF. The CDR3 coding sequence is TGTGCCAGCAGGCGACAGGACAGGGTTTATAGCAATCAGCCCCAGCATTTT.

This clonotype was seen at least ten times. The V call is TRBV12-3 or TRBV12-4, the J call TRBJ2-1; TRBD2 matches 12 bases. V shed 5 bases, J shed 9 bases, and the junction held 8 bases outside the gene matches. This CDR3 is 15 amino acids long. The CDR3 region has the DNA TGTGCCAGCAGTCTGAGACTAGCGGGGGTAGGTGAGCAGTTCTTC. Its protein product is CASSLRLAGVGEQFF.

This clonotype was seen repeatedly, ten times or more. The chain has TRBV19 and TRBJ1-2; a possible D gene is TRBD1 (5 bases). Germline loops: CDR1 LNHDA, CDR2 SQIVND (reference sequence). V was pared by 4 bases and J by 6 bases, with 12 bases between. The CDR3 contains 13 residues. The CDR3 region has the DNA TGTGCCAGTAGTAGCCCGGGGGAGGATGGCTACACCTTC. Encoded protein: CASSSPGEDGYTF. Full variable domain (outside the CDR3, taken from reference TRBV19 and TRBJ1-2): DGGITQSPKYLFRKEGQNVTLSCEQNLNHDAMYWYRQDPGQGLRLIYYSQIVNDFQKGDIAEGYSVSREKKESFPLTVTSAQKNPTAFYLCASSSPGEDGYTFGSGTRLTVV.

J is TRBJ1-6 and V is TRBV4-1; D gene uncertain. Germline V lookup: CDR1 MGHRA, CDR2 YSYEKL. V dropped 1 base and J dropped 7 bases, with 11 bases sitting between them. The CDR3 runs to 15 residues. The CDR3, as DNA: TGCGCCAGCAGCCAAGGATCCCGGTTCAATTCACCCCTCCACTTT. Translating gives CASSQGSRFNSPLHF.

There are a few counts of this clonotype. The V call is TRBV20-1, the J call TRBJ2-5, with D perhaps matching TRBD1 (5 bases). V was shortened by 6 bases and J by 0 bases, with 20 bases between the two germline ends. Germline V gene lookup returns CDR1 DFQATT and CDR2 SNEGSKA (reference sequence). The CDR3 runs 16 residues. Here the CDR3 reads CSATITGALYQETQYF. The CDR3 DNA reads as TGCAGTGCCACCATAACAGGAGCGCTGTACCAAGAGACCCAGTACTTC.

The table lists this clonotype with a few counts. V is TRBV7-9 and J is TRBJ2-7; D uncertain. Germline CDR1 and CDR2: SEHNR and FQNEAQ (reference sequence). The CDR3 length is 12 residues. Trimming left V 5 bases short and J 2 bases short, with 7 bases between. CDR3 sequence reads: CASSRLAYEQYF. In DNA form, the CDR3 reads TGTGCCAGCAGCCGTCTCGCCTACGAGCAGTACTTC.

This clonotype was seen a handful of times. The chain couples TRBV9 to TRBJ1-2; 7 positions agree with TRBD1. This CDR3 comprises 15 residues. Germline V lookup: CDR1 SGDLS, CDR2 YYNGEE. V shed 4 bases and J 3 bases; nucleotides not matched to a gene: 9. As DNA, the CDR3 is TGTGCCAGCAGCCCTGGGACAGTACCTTACTATGGCTACACCTTC. It yields the protein CASSPGTVPYYGYTF. The full variable domain, completed using reference TRBV9 and TRBJ1-2, is DSGVTQTPKHLITATGQRVTLRCSPRSGDLSVYWYQQSLDQGLQFLIQYYNGEERAKGNILERFSAQQFPDLHSELNLSSLELGDSALYFCASSPGTVPYYGYTFGSGTRLTVV.

The chain links TRBV11-1 to TRBJ2-1; 8 nucleotides align to TRBD2. The CDR3 sequence is 18 residues long. The germline V gene encodes CDR1 SGHAT and CDR2 FQDESV (reference sequence). V gave up 1 base and J gave up 6 bases; unmatched junction bases: 14. CDR3 sequence (DNA): TGTGCCAGCAGCTTAGATGGGGCGCGGGGGGCCTCAATCAATGAGCAGTTCTTC. Amino acid sequence: CASSLDGARGASINEQFF.

V gene TRBV7-2 combines with J gene TRBJ2-7; 10 nucleotides line up with TRBD1. The CDR3 extends over 14 amino acids. Trimming took 5 bases from V and 5 from J; bases not matched to a gene: 6. Germline V gives CDR1 SGHTA, CDR2 FQGNSA. CDR3 sequence: CASSQPGTGDEQYF. The CDR3 DNA reads as TGTGCCAGCAGCCAACCTGGGACAGGGGACGAGCAGTACTTC.

This chain connects TRBV5-1 to TRBJ2-1; possible D gene TRBD1, 5 bases. CDR3 length: 14 residues. Trimming left V 0 bases short and J 5 bases short, with 9 bases between. From germline, CDR1 is SGHRS and CDR2 YFSETQ. The CDR3 DNA follows: TGCGCCAGCAGCTTGGAGGGGCGCAACAATGAGCAGTTCTTC. It specifies CASSLEGRNNEQFF.

The gene calls are TRBV5-1 and TRBJ1-2; 12 bases fit TRBD1. The germline CDR1 and CDR2 sequences are SGHRS and YFSETQ. Germline trimming cut 4 bases from V and 1 base from J; bases unmatched to any gene: 11. The CDR3 length is 18 residues. For the CDR3, the DNA is TGCGCCAGCAGCGAACCTCCGGGACAGGGGGCTTATAACTATGGCTACACCTTC. As protein: CASSEPPGQGAYNYGYTF.

V usage is TRBV11-2 and J usage is TRBJ2-1, with D possibly being TRBD1 or TRBD2 (5 bases each). Trimming removed 0 bases from V and 4 bases from J, with 31 bases in between. CDR1 and CDR2 (germline): SGHAT, FQNNGV. The CDR3 is 22 amino acids. DNA of the CDR3: TGTGCCAGCAGCTTAGAGGGGGAAGGCAGGGAGCACCTAACATATCTTTACAATGAGCAGTTCTTC. Translated: CASSLEGEGREHLTYLYNEQFF. Using reference TRBV11-2 and TRBJ2-1 for the parts outside the CDR3, the full variable domain is EAGVAQSPRYKIIEKRQSVAFWCNPISGHATLYWYQQILGQGPKLLIQFQNNGVVDDSQLPKDRFSAERLKGVDSTLKIQPAKLEDSAVYLCASSLEGEGREHLTYLYNEQFFGPGTRLTVL.

This chain links TRBV6-1 with TRBJ2-7, with 7 bases fitting TRBD1. J was trimmed by 5 bases and V by 4 bases; bases with no gene match: 11. The CDR3 has 15 residues. In germline, CDR1 is MNHNS, CDR2 SASEGT. DNA of the CDR3: TGTGCCAGCAGTGTACAGGGGACCAGGGACCACGAGCAGTACTTC. Amino acid sequence: CASSVQGTRDHEQYF.